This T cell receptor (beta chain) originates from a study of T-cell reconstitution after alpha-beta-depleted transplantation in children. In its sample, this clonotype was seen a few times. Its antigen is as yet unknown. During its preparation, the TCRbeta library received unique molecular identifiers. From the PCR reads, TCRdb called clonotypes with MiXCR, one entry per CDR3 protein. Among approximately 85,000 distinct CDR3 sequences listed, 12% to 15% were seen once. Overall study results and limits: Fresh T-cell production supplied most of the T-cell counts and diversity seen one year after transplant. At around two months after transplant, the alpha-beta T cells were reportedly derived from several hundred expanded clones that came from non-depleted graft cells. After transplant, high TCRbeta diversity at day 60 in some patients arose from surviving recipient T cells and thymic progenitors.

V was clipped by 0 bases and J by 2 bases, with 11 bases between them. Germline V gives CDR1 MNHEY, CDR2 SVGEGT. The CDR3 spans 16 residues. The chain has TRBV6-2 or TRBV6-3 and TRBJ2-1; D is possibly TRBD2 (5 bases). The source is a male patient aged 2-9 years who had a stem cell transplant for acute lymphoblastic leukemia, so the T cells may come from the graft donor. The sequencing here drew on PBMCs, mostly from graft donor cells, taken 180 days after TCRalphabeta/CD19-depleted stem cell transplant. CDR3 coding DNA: TGTGCCAGCAGTTACTCAAACCTAGCAGCCTACAATGAGCAGTTCTTC. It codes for CASSYSNLAAYNEQFF.